The 5 T cell receptor beta chains given below trace back to one sample, sequenced in a study of blood T cell repertoires in COVID-19. The table came from immunoSEQ multiplex PCR; TCRdb's copy has only in-frame clones and leaves some out. The sample has around 300,000 clones, roughly 88% seen once. The specimen was peripheral blood. Receptor source: a woman aged 25 to 39 with active or convalescent COVID-19.

The chain has TRBV4-1 and TRBJ1-1, with 7 bases fitting TRBD1. V was pared by 6 bases and J by 0 bases, with 7 bases of the junction left unmatched. Germline CDR1 reads MGHRA; CDR2 reads YSYEKL. This CDR3 is built from 15 residues. The CDR3 here is CASRPRQGMNTEAFF. The DNA of the CDR3 is TGCGCCAGCAGACCCCGACAGGGAATGAACACTGAAGCTTTCTTT.

The chain employs TRBV19 and TRBJ1-6; 9 bases are a match to TRBD1. Germline CDR1 reads LNHDA; CDR2 reads SQIVND (reference sequence). J lost 5 bases, V lost 4 bases, and 6 bases had no gene match. This CDR3 is 16 amino acids long. This CDR3 is CASSTRQGVNNSPLHF. CDR3 DNA sequence: TGTGCCAGTAGTACCCGACAGGGGGTAAATAATTCACCCCTCCACTTT.

The chain employs TRBV30 and TRBJ1-1; D may be TRBD1 (5 bases). CDR1 is GTSNPN and CDR2 is SVGIG in the germline V gene (reference sequence). Deletions cut 3 bases from V and 1 base from J, with 15 bases between. The CDR3 totals 15 residues. The CDR3 bases are TGTGCCTGGAGGGAGTGGGGCTTTACGAACACTGAAGCTTTCTTT. As protein: CAWREWGFTNTEAFF.

The V gene is TRBV11-2, the J gene TRBJ1-2, with 7 bases matching TRBD1. V dropped 5 bases and J dropped 6; count of bases not matched to a gene: 6. The CDR3 runs 13 residues. The germline CDR1 and CDR2 sequences are SGHAT and FQNNGV. In nucleotides, the CDR3 is TGTGCCAGCAGCCGCGACAGGGAAGATGGCTACACCTTC. This gives the protein CASSRDREDGYTF.

This clone has just one count. CDR3 coding DNA: TGTGCCAGCAGTTGGACAGGAGAAGGCTACACCTTC. This encodes CASSWTGEGYTF. This chain uses TRBV12-3 or TRBV12-4 with TRBJ1-2; 7 bases are a match to TRBD1. This CDR3 is 12 amino acids long. With 4 bases clipped from V and 8 bases from J, the junction kept 4 bases outside the gene matches.